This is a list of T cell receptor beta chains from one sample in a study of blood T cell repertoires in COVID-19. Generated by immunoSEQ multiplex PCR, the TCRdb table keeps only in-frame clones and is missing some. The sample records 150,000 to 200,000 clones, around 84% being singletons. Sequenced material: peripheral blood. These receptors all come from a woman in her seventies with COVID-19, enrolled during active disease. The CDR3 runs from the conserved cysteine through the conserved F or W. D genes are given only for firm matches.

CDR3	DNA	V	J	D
CASSERVAEAFF	TGTGCCAGCAGTGAAAGAGTAGCCGAAGCTTTCTTT	TRBV6-1	TRBJ1-1	.
CASSLQFDSLYGYTF	TGTGCCAGCAGCTTACAATTTGACAGCCTCTATGGCTACACCTTC	TRBV5-5	TRBJ1-2	.
CASSLGANYEQYF	TGTGCCAGCAGCTTAGGGGCTAACTACGAGCAGTACTTC	TRBV7-6	TRBJ2-7	.
CASSSRQGVLYGYTF	TGTGCCAGTTCCTCTCGACAGGGGGTACTCTATGGCTACACCTTC	TRBV19	TRBJ1-2	TRBD1
CARGGNTEAFF	TGTGCCAGAGGGGGTAACACTGAAGCTTTCTTT	TRBV2	TRBJ1-1	.
CASSLTQGGGTNYGYTF	TGCGCCAGCAGCCTTACCCAGGGAGGCGGGACTAACTATGGCTACACCTTC	TRBV4-1	TRBJ1-2	.
CASRDRGRENSPLHF	TGTGCCAGCAGAGACAGGGGGCGAGAAAATTCACCCCTCCACTTT	TRBV6-5	TRBJ1-6	TRBD1
CASSDRKGTGEAFF	TGTGCCAGCTCGGACAGGAAAGGAACGGGGGAAGCTTTCTTT	TRBV27	TRBJ1-1	TRBD1
CASSLGSRTGGYGEKLFF	TGTGCCAGCAGCTTGGGGTCCCGGACAGGGGGCTATGGTGAAAAACTGTTTTTT	TRBV5-8	TRBJ1-4	TRBD1
CASRLTTGGIGSGNQPQHF	TGTGCCAGCAGGCTCACGACAGGGGGGATCGGATCCGGGAATCAGCCCCAGCATTTT	TRBV28	TRBJ1-5	TRBD1
CATNERQGSGYTF	TGTGCCACCAACGAAAGACAGGGAAGTGGCTACACCTTC	TRBV10-3	TRBJ1-2	TRBD1
CAISRGTLTGEETQYF	TGTGCCATCAGTAGGGGGACCCTGACAGGGGAAGAGACCCAGTACTTC	TRBV10-3	TRBJ2-5	TRBD1
CASSRDTTSTDTQYF	TGTGCCAGCAGCCGGGACACCACTAGCACAGATACGCAGTATTTT	TRBV3-1/TRBV3-2	TRBJ2-3	.
CAWRRGQGYHEQYF	TGTGCCTGGAGAAGAGGACAGGGTTACCACGAGCAGTACTTC	TRBV30	TRBJ2-7	TRBD1
CASTPSQGRGSAFF	TGTGCCAGCACCCCTAGTCAGGGGCGAGGTTCCGCTTTCTTT	TRBV7-2	TRBJ1-1	.
CASSLRPGLAGGETQYF	TGTGCCAGCAGCCTTCGACCGGGACTAGCGGGAGGAGAGACCCAGTACTTC	TRBV7-8	TRBJ2-5	TRBD2
CASSYWLAGTHEQYF	TGTGCCAGCAGTTATTGGCTAGCGGGCACCCACGAGCAGTACTTC	TRBV6-5	TRBJ2-7	TRBD2
CASSPYAAYEQYF	TGTGCCAGCAGCCCCTACGCGGCCTACGAGCAGTACTTC	TRBV14	TRBJ2-7	.
CASSWGGLYNEQFF	TGTGCCAGCAGTTGGGGGGGTCTCTACAATGAGCAGTTCTTC	TRBV5-8	TRBJ2-1	TRBD2